The entry below gives a single T cell receptor (beta chain) sequence along with its context. Clones were read by immunoSEQ multiplex PCR, and TCRdb kept only the in-frame ones, dropping some. This table has approximately 59,000 clones, around nine tenths appearing once. V dropped 1 base and J dropped 10 bases, with 11 bases sitting between them. The CDR3 consists of 14 residues. CDR1 is SGHTA and CDR2 is FQGNSA in the germline V gene. This record comes from a study of T cell changes during pregnancy in multiple sclerosis. The sequences come from peripheral blood, collected in the third trimester of pregnancy. This receptor was identified in a female donor in good health, enrolled as a control in a pregnancy study. V and J are TRBV7-2 and TRBJ1-6, with D perhaps TRBD1 (5 bases). DNA of the CDR3: TGTGCCAGCAGCTTAGAAGGGGTTGAGTCACCCCTCCACTTT. Its protein product is CASSLEGVESPLHF.